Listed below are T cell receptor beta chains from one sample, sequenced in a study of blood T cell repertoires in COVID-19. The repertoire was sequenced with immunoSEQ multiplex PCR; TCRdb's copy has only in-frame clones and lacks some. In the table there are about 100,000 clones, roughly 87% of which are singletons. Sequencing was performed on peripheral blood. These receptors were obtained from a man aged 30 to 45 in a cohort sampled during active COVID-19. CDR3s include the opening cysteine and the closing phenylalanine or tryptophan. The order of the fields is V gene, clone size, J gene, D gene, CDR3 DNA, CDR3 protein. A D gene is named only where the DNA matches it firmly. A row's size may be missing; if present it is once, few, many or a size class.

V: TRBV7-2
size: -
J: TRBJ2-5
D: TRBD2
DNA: TGTGCCAGCAGCTTCGGCGGGGGTACAGAGACCCAGTACTTC
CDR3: CASSFGGGTETQYF

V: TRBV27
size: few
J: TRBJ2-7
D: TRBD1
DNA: TGTGCCAGCAAGGGACAGGCCACCTACGAGCAGTACTTC
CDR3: CASKGQATYEQYF

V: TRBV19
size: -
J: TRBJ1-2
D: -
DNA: TGTGCCAGTAGTAGCGGCGCCGCGGGGGAACCCTACTATGGCTACACCTTC
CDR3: CASSSGAAGEPYYGYTF

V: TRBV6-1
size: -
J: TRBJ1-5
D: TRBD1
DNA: TGTGCCAGCAGAGAATGTACCGGGACAGCTAATCAGCCCCAGCATTTT
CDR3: CASRECTGTANQPQHF

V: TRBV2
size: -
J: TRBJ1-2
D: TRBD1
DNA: TGTGCCAGCATGCCCGACAGGGGACGAGGCTACACCTTC
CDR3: CASMPDRGRGYTF

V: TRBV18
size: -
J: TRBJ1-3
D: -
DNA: TGTGCCAGCTCTCCCCAGCGGGACTCTGGAAACACCATATATTTT
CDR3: CASSPQRDSGNTIYF

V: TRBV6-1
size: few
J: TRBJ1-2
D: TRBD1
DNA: TGTGCCAGCAGTGAAGCGGGACAGCCTAACTATGGCTACACCTTC
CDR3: CASSEAGQPNYGYTF

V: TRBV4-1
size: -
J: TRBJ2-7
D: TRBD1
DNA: TGCGCCAGCAGCCCGACAGGGACCTACGAGCAGTACTTC
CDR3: CASSPTGTYEQYF

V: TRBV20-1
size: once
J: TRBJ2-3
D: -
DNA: TGCAGTGCCCCCCTATCAGATACGCAGTATTTT
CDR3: CSAPLSDTQYF

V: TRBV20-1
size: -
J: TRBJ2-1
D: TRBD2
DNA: TGCAGTGCTAGTTTTAGCGGGGGGGTCGAAGGTGAGCAGTTCTTC
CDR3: CSASFSGGVEGEQFF

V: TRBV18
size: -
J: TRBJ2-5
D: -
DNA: TGTGCCAGCTCACCAGTCGGGGGTAGGGAGACCCAGTACTTC
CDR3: CASSPVGGRETQYF

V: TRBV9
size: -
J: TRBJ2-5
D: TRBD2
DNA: TGTGCCAGCAGCGTAGGTCCCGGGACTAGCGGGGGCCAAGAGACCCAGTACTTC
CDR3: CASSVGPGTSGGQETQYF

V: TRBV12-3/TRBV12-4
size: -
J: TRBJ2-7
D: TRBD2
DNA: TGTGCCAGCAGTACTAGCGGCTACTACGAGCAGTACTTC
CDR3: CASSTSGYYEQYF

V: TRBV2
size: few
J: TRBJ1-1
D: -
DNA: TGTGCCAGCATTCGACTCCCGAACACTGAAGCTTTCTTT
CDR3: CASIRLPNTEAFF

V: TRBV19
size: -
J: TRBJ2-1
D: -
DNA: TGTGCCAGTAGTATATGGGGGGACCCAAATGAGCAGTTCTTC
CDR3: CASSIWGDPNEQFF

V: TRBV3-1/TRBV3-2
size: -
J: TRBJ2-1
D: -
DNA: TGTGCCAGCAGCCAAACTTGGGGGGTGAATGAGCAGTTCTTC
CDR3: CASSQTWGVNEQFF

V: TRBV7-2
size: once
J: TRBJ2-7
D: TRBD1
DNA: TGTGCCAGCAGCTTAGGGGGGGGCCGGGACAGGGTACATTTC
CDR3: CASSLGGGRDRVHF

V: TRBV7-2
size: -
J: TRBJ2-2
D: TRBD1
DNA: TGTGCCAGCAGCTTATCCGCGACAGGGGGTTACACCGGGGAGCTGTTTTTT
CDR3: CASSLSATGGYTGELFF

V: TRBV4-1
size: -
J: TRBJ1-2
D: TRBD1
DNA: TGCGCCAGCAGCCGCGGGTACGACAGGGGGCGCAGTGGCTACACCTTC
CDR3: CASSRGYDRGRSGYTF

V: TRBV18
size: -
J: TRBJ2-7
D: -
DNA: TGTGCCAGCTCGGACAGCTCCTACGAGCAGTACTTC
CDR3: CASSDSSYEQYF

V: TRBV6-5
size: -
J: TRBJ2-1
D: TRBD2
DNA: TGTGCCAGCCAGCGGGGACTCACTTATAATGAGCAGTTCTTC
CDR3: CASQRGLTYNEQFF

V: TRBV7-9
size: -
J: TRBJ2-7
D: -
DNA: TGTGCCAGCCGTGCCGGAGGCCACGAGCAGTACTTC
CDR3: CASRAGGHEQYF

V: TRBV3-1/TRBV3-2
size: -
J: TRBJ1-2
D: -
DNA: TGTGCCAGCAGGGGCAGGGTCTATGGCTACACCTTC
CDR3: CASRGRVYGYTF

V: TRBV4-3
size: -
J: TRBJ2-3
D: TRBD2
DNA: TGCGCCAGCAGCCAAGGTAGTAGCGGGGATAGTTGGGATACGCAGTATTTT
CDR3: CASSQGSSGDSWDTQYF

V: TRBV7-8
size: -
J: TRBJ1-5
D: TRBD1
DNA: TGTGCCAGCAGCTTGGACAGGGGCCAGCCCCAGCATTTT
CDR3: CASSLDRGQPQHF

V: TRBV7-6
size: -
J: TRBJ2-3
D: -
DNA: TGTGCCAGCAGCTTAGTTGTGGGGGGTGCATTAGATACGCAGTATTTT
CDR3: CASSLVVGGALDTQYF

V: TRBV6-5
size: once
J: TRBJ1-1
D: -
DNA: TGTGCCAGCTCGTGGAGAGGCACTGAAGCTTTCTTT
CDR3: CASSWRGTEAFF

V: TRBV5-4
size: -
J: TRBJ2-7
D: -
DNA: TGTGCCAGCAGCTCCCCAAGGGAGCTGGGGGAGCAGTACTTC
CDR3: CASSSPRELGEQYF

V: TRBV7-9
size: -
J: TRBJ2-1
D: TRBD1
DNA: TGTGCCAGCAGCCCCCAGGGGGTCGGCGAGCAGTTCTTC
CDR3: CASSPQGVGEQFF

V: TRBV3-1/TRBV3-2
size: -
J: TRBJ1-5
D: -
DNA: TGTGCCAGCAGCCAAGATAACCCTGGACAGTTCAATCAGCCCCAGCATTTT
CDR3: CASSQDNPGQFNQPQHF

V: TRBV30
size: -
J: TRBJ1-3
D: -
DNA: TGTGCCTGGAGTGTACCTGACAGGCCAACCTCTGGAAACACCATATATTTT
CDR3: CAWSVPDRPTSGNTIYF

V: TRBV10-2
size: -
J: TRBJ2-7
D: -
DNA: TGCGCCAGCAGTGAGGTGGGGGGAGCGTCCTACGAGCAGTACTTC
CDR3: CASSEVGGASYEQYF

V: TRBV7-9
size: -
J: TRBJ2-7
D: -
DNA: TGTGCCAGCAGCCAAAAGGGGAACGAGCAGTACTTC
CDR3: CASSQKGNEQYF

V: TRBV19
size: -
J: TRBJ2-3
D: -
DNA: TGTGCCAGTAGTCAGCGGCGGGGAGCAGATACGCAGTATTTT
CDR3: CASSQRRGADTQYF

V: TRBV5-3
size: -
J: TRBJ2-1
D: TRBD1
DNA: TGTGCCAGAAGCGCCGACCCCCTCAGGGGGAATGAGCAGTTCTTC
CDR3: CARSADPLRGNEQFF

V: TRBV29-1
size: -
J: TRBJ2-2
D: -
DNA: TGCAGCGTTGGAGGAGGGCACGGGGAGCTGTTTTTT
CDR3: CSVGGGHGELFF

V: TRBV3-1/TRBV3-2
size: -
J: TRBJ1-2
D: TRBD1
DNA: TGTGCCAGCAGCCCGCGGACGCAGGGGGGCGGCTACACCTTC
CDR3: CASSPRTQGGGYTF

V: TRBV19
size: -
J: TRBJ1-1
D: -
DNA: TGTGCCAGTAGTATAGTCAACACAAACACTGAAGCTTTCTTT
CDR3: CASSIVNTNTEAFF

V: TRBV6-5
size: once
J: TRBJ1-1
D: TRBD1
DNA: TGTGCCAGCAGAAGGGACAGGGGGATTAGTGAAGCTTTCTTT
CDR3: CASRRDRGISEAFF

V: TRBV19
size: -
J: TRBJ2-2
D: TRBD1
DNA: TGTGCCAGCTCCCTAGTCTGGCGGGGACAGGGTTCCGGGGAGCTGTTTTTT
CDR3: CASSLVWRGQGSGELFF

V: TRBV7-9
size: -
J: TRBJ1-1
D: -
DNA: TGTGCCAGCAGCTTAGAGGGACAAGCTGAAGCTTTCTTT
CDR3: CASSLEGQAEAFF

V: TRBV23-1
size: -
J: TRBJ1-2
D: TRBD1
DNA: TGCGCCAGCAGTCAAAAGACAGGGGATGGGGGCTACACCTTC
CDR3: CASSQKTGDGGYTF